One T cell receptor beta chain is described in this entry. Its binding antigen is unknown. The sample holds no much larger clone one base away, and base qualities are not on file. The source of the sample is a study of CD8+ T cells in alopecia areata (dated by TCRdb to between 2017 and 2018). Describing the broader study: Treated patients were enrolled in an open-label pilot trial of oral tofacitinib, 5 to 10 mg twice daily, for moderate-to-severe alopecia areata. Clonality in the scalp was compared among normal scalp (n=4), patchy alopecia areata scalp (n=8), and alopecia totalis/universalis scalp (n=8). RNA was extracted with the PAXgene miRNA kit for fixed scalp, the miRNeasy kit for PBMCs, and the RNeasy kit for mouse skin. Tofacitinib-treated patients had biopsies at baseline and at 4 and 24 weeks of treatment, with a later scalp biopsy in several patients. For the treated patients, the SALT score, which quantifies what percentage of scalp surface area is affected, served as the measure of disease severity. In both human patients and the C3H/HeJ mouse model, the study applied high-throughput TCRbeta sequencing to look at T cell clonal expansion in alopecia areata. Human TCRbeta sequencing covered scalp tissue and sorted CD4+ and CD8+ peripheral blood T cells from patchy and totalis/universalis alopecia areata patients and healthy controls. immunoSEQ multiplex PCR using 35 Vbeta forward primers and 13 Jbeta reverse primers was used to amplify TCRbeta CDR3 regions. Tofacitinib was given for 6 to 18 months, followed by 6 months of follow-up off drug to assess delayed response and recurrence.

On the study overall, not on this receptor specifically: Resident alphabeta T cells in normal human skin are also sequenced, complicating scalp TCR repertoire analysis, unlike mouse skin dominated by gammadelta T cells. Compared with mice, TCR sequences shared between patients were less clear, possibly partly because of HLA diversity across the patient population. Compared with normal scalp, lesional scalp had higher clonality and more expanded CD8+ clones, particularly in alopecia totalis/universalis, a pattern that suggests antigenic drive. During tofacitinib treatment, many expanded lesional clones stuck around in both scalp and blood, and this persistence may partly explain why relapse happens after treatment is stopped. Tofacitinib significantly lowered scalp clonality and the number of expanded CD8+ clones among the top 100 scalp clones. Because the treated cohort was small and had only one nonresponder, larger studies are needed to examine links between baseline CD8+ expansion and response.

The intended sense of this specimen's time point label: more than three weeks on oral tofacitinib. What the treatment or condition label conveys for this sample: oral pan-JAK inhibitor, 5-10 mg twice daily. Peripheral blood and lesional scalp punch biopsies were obtained from patients with alopecia areata. PBMCs were isolated by density centrifugation and stained for CD3, CD4 and CD8, after which CD4+ and CD8+ T cells were sorted on a FACSAria. Germline trimming: 4 bases from V, 7 bases from J; junction bases outside gene matches: 6. The germline V gene sets CDR1 to SGHDN and CDR2 to FVKESK. The CDR3 has 13 amino acids, counting the end cysteine and phenylalanine. Only the CDR3 DNA stays, 39 bases, in frame from base 1. Libraries were made using the immunoSEQ multiplex PCR assay. To provide template for TCR sequencing, every sample had RNA extracted and reverse transcribed into cDNA. First-strand cDNA was synthesized using SuperScript III with a 2:1 mix of oligo-dT and random hexamers. A synthetic immune receptor repertoire was used to assess amplification bias, and residual bias was removed computationally. Per the source publication's procedure: Raw reads were preprocessed for error removal, and CDR3 was defined according to IMGT conventions as running from the conserved cysteine to phenylalanine. Clonality was calculated as 1 minus Shannon entropy normalized by log2 of the number of productive unique TCRs. Scalp TCRbeta sequences were cross-referenced with sorted blood CD4 and CD8 repertoires so that the CD4 or CD8 identity of scalp clones could be inferred. The table was pulled from immuneACCESS by TCRdb, which kept in-frame rearrangements only. Such tables lose some clones; where checked, under half of the loss comes from unresolved V genes, and the rest has no known cause. That table gives V, J and clone size, and the DNA gave D and trimming. Counted in this sample were some 150,000 clones; about 85% of them appeared once. Under 15% of the sample comes from the top ten.

This TCR was sampled from a human donor with alopecia areata. The sequence joins TRBV14 to TRBJ1-2; 7 middle bases align to TRBD1. Sequences were derived from CD8+ T cells sorted from blood, sampled at week 4, from a patient treated with tofacitinib. The nucleotide sequence reads TGTGCCAGCAGCCTTCTTTCAGGGGGTGGCTACACCTTC. It specifies CASSLLSGGGYTF.